This T cell receptor (beta chain) is drawn from a study of OX40 agonist ivuxolimab in advanced cancers. Study-level background: Enrolled patients in dose escalation had cancers that were hepatocellular carcinoma, melanoma, renal cell or head and neck cancer. Findings and limits, study-wide: Both CD4+ and CD8+ T cell populations in blood had undergone clonal expansion by week 6 at 0.1 to 3.0 mg/kg. CD8+ T cells (on average) carried more expanded clones than CD4+ T cells.

Notes on this clone: The antigen remains unidentified.

Baseline was the first blood sampling point, followed by cycle 4 day 1 and cycle 7 day 1. Measured with immunoSEQ multiplex PCR; TCRdb has only the in-frame clones, and not every one. The data hold 55,000 to 75,000 clones, with about nine tenths observed a single time. This TCR was sampled from an adult with an advanced solid tumor such as melanoma, head and neck, liver or kidney cancer. The sample in question was CD4+ or CD8+ T cells sorted from blood, obtained in a trial of the OX40 agonist ivuxolimab.

The CDR3 protein is CASSEGQGAYSYEQYF. The CDR3 region has the DNA TGTGCCAGCAGCGAAGGACAGGGGGCTTACTCCTACGAGCAGTACTTC. The V and J genes are TRBV7-6 and TRBJ2-7; the match to TRBD1 covers 11 bases. The V and J ends lost 5 bases and 0 bases, in that order; junction bases with no gene match: 6. Per germline, CDR1 SGHVS and CDR2 FNYEAQ. This CDR3 contains 16 residues.